A single sample is the source of the 19 T cell receptor beta chains below, sequenced in a study of T cell responses to AZD1222 COVID-19 vaccine. The assay was immunoSEQ multiplex PCR, and TCRdb's table has in-frame clones only and misses some. There are fewer than 150,000 clones in the sample; around 90% occur only once, and 1.9% lies in the top ten. The sequenced sample was peripheral blood, obtained on day 0 of AZD1222 vaccination. The receptors come from an adult in good health.

About this clone: It is unclear where the CDR3 begins or ends on the DNA, so no DNA is shown, and the CDR3 is as TCRdb lists it. The V gene is TRBV5-1, the J gene TRBJ2-7. Both ends counted, the CDR3 spans 14 residues. The V gene's germline CDR1 is SGHRS and CDR2 YFSETQ. This CDR3 is CATKGSSTSYEQYF.

The J gene is TRBJ1-1, the V gene TRBV9; 8 positions agree with TRBD1. CDR3 size: 16 residues. The V segment lost 0 bases and the J segment 2 bases; nucleotides outside the gene matches: 6. Germline V gene lookup returns CDR1 SGDLS and CDR2 YYNGEE. The CDR3 nucleotides read TGTGCCAGCAGCGTAGCTACAGGGGGGCCTAACACTGAAGCTTTCTTT. Translation gives CASSVATGGPNTEAFF.

This chain connects TRBV7-2 to TRBJ2-1, with 12 bases aligning to TRBD2. Germline assignment: CDR1 SGHTA and CDR2 FQGNSA. After removal of 4 bases from V and 8 bases from J, the junction contained 6 bases not matched to a gene. This CDR3 comprises 15 residues. The CDR3 nucleotides are TGTGCCAGCAGCTCAAGGACTAGCGGGACCGATGAGCAGTTCTTC. Translating gives CASSSRTSGTDEQFF. The full variable domain, rest sourced from reference TRBV7-2 and TRBJ2-1, is GAGVSQSPSNKVTEKGKDVELRCDPISGHTALYWYRQSLGQGLEFLIYFQGNSAPDKSGLPSDRFSAERTGGSVSTLTIQRTQQEDSAVYLCASSSRTSGTDEQFFGPGTRLTVL.

The V and J genes are TRBV30 and TRBJ1-5; 7 bases match TRBD1. Germline assignment: CDR1 GTSNPN and CDR2 SVGIG (reference sequence). Trimming at V came to 2 bases and at J to 6 bases, leaving 4 bases not matched to a gene. CDR3 size: 13 residues. The CDR3 spells CAWSKQGFQPQHF. The DNA of the CDR3 is TGTGCCTGGAGTAAACAGGGGTTTCAGCCCCAGCATTTT.

This chain uses TRBV14 with TRBJ2-5, with a tentative D call TRBD2 (6 bases). Germline V gene data show CDR1 as SGHDN and CDR2 as FVKESK. V was cut by 3 bases and J by 11 bases, with 16 bases left in between. The CDR3 runs to 13 residues. CDR3 nucleotide sequence: TGTGCCAGCAGCCAGCCCATCGGGGGAGAGCAGTACTTC. This codes for CASSQPIGGEQYF. The full variable domain, its missing parts supplied by reference TRBV14 and TRBJ2-5, is EAGVTQFPSHSVIEKGQTVTLRCDPISGHDNLYWYRRVMGKEIKFLLHFVKESKQDESGMPNNRFLAERTGGTYSTLKVQPAELEDSGVYFCASSQPIGGEQYFGPGTRLLVL.

This chain connects TRBV19 to TRBJ2-1; 8 bases agree with TRBD2. Germline V gene data show CDR1 as LNHDA and CDR2 as SQIVND (reference sequence). CDR3 length equals 15 residues. Trimming cost V 4 bases and J 8 bases; bases outside gene matches: 10. CDR3 loop: CASSTSGSRDDEQFF. DNA for the CDR3: TGTGCCAGTAGTACGAGCGGGAGTCGGGACGATGAGCAGTTCTTC.

The chain combines TRBV6-6 with TRBJ2-4, with TRBD1 identical over 10 bases. The J segment lost 6 bases and the V segment lost 5 bases, leaving 7 bases of the junction unmatched. This CDR3 has 15 residues. Germline V gene data show CDR1 as MNHNY and CDR2 as SVGAGI (reference sequence). CDR3 loop: CASSKDRDRGNIQYF. For the CDR3, the DNA is TGTGCCAGCAGTAAAGACCGGGACAGGGGAAACATTCAGTACTTC.

The chain employs TRBV28 and TRBJ2-7; the D gene is possibly TRBD2 (5 bases). Germline V gene sequence: CDR1 MDHEN, CDR2 SYDVKM. CDR3 length equals 17 residues. V was pared by 6 bases and J by 4 bases, with 25 bases between. The CDR3: CASSPNSGKRIRYEQYF. The CDR3 bases are TGTGCCAGCAGCCCTAATTCGGGGAAGAGGATTCGTTACGAGCAGTACTTC.

With regard to this clone: Other DNA sequences in this sample translate to the same CDR3. The rearrangement uses TRBV20-1 and TRBJ1-3; D is unclear. Trimming stripped 5 bases from V and 3 bases from J, with 5 bases between. CDR1 DFQATT and CDR2 SNEGSKA come from the germline V gene (reference sequence). This CDR3 is 11 amino acids long. The CDR3 reads CSAPLGNTIYF. CDR3 bases: TGCAGTGCTCCCCTTGGAAACACCATATATTTT.

The chain uses TRBV10-3 and TRBJ1-5; 10 bases are a match to TRBD1. The V gene end was trimmed by 6 bases and the J gene end by 6 bases; junction bases not matched to a gene: 8. The CDR3 is made up of 15 amino acids. Germline lookup yields CDR1 ENHRY and CDR2 SYGVKD. Here the CDR3 DNA reads TGTGCCATCAGGGACAGGGGGAAAGCCGCTCAGCCCCAGCATTTT. Translated, it gives CAIRDRGKAAQPQHF.

The gene calls are TRBV5-8 and TRBJ2-5, with 8 bases lining up with TRBD2. Trimming removed 6 bases from V and 8 bases from J; junction bases left unmatched: 6. CDR3 size: 12 residues. The germline V gene has CDR1 SGHTS and CDR2 YDEGEE. This CDR3 reads CASTDSGVTQYF. For the CDR3, the DNA is TGTGCCAGCACTGATAGCGGGGTAACCCAGTACTTC.

The chain links TRBV2 to TRBJ2-1; TRBD2 matches 13 bases. Germline assignment: CDR1 SNHLY and CDR2 FYNNEI. This CDR3 region has 16 residues. The trim removed 6 bases at V and 3 bases at J, leaving 5 bases unmatched. The CDR3 sequence: CASRAGTSGIYNEQFF. The CDR3 DNA is TGTGCCAGCAGGGCCGGGACTAGCGGGATCTACAATGAGCAGTTCTTC.

The gene calls are TRBV7-9 and TRBJ2-3; D is unresolved. Looked up from germline, CDR1 is SEHNR and CDR2 is FQNEAQ (reference sequence). The CDR3 length is 15 residues. V lost 1 base and J lost 4, with 12 bases in between. The chain's CDR3 is CASSLVLGASDTQYF. DNA for the CDR3: TGTGCCAGCAGCTTAGTGCTGGGCGCGTCAGATACGCAGTATTTT.

The chain combines TRBV7-2 with TRBJ1-6; D perhaps matches TRBD1 (5 bases). Trimming took off 1 base at V and 9 bases at J, with 16 bases between the two ends. The CDR3 covers 16 residues. Germline CDR1 reads SGHTA; CDR2 reads FQGNSA. CDR3 in DNA: TGTGCCAGCAGCTTAGGGGGTCTAGGGGCTGTTTCACCCCTCCACTTT. Encoded protein: CASSLGGLGAVSPLHF.

This rearrangement joins TRBV5-1 to TRBJ1-1, with D possibly being TRBD1 (5 bases). CDR1 is SGHRS and CDR2 is YFSETQ in the germline V gene. V was pared by 4 bases and J by 2 bases, with 12 bases between. CDR3 length: 14 residues. The CDR3 sequence: CASSEQDANTEAFF. The DNA of the CDR3 is TGCGCCAGCAGCGAACAGGACGCCAACACTGAAGCTTTCTTT.

The V call is TRBV7-9, the J call TRBJ2-5, with D perhaps matching TRBD2 (6 bases). The CDR3 contains 17 residues. V lost 5 bases and J 1 base, leaving 20 bases between the germline ends. CDR1 and CDR2 from the germline V gene are SEHNR and FQNEAQ (reference sequence). CDR3 region: CASSAAVGRDLQETQYF. CDR3 in DNA: TGTGCCAGCAGCGCGGCAGTGGGGCGGGACCTCCAAGAGACCCAGTACTTC.

This clone was detected once. The V call is TRBV7-9, the J call TRBJ1-1; no clear D. This CDR3 is 12 amino acids long. Germline V gene sequence: CDR1 SEHNR, CDR2 FQNEAQ (reference sequence). Trimming shortened V by 1 base and J by 11 bases, and 11 bases separated the two germline ends. The CDR3 nucleotides read TGTGCCAGCAGCTTAGTTGGTACTGGGGCTTTCTTT. It is translated as CASSLVGTGAFF.

This clone was recorded a few times. This chain joins TRBV6-5 and TRBJ2-2; the D gene is possibly TRBD2 (6 bases). The germline V and J ends were trimmed by 6 bases and 3 bases, with 14 bases remaining between them. The CDR3 loop spans 15 amino acids. The germline V gene has CDR1 MNHEY and CDR2 SVGAGI. The CDR3 region is CASSGLADDTGELFF. The CDR3 nucleotides read TGTGCCAGCAGCGGATTAGCGGACGACACCGGGGAGCTGTTTTTT.

In its sample, this clone was seen a few times. V is TRBV21-1 and J is TRBJ1-6; the D call in the table, TRBD1, was not verified against the DNA. TRBV21-1 is a known pseudogene. The CDR3 runs to 15 residues. Here the CDR3 DNA reads TGTGCCAGCAGCAAAGGCGAACAGCTTAATTCACCCCTCCACTTT. Translating gives CASSKGEQLNSPLHF.